This TCR beta chain was captured in a study of blood T cell repertoires in COVID-19. Trimming removed 2 bases from V and 0 bases from J, with 17 bases in between. CDR1 MNHEY and CDR2 SMNVEV come from the germline V gene (reference sequence). The CDR3 totals 18 residues. Data came from immunoSEQ multiplex PCR; TCRdb stores just in-frame clones and leaves some out. The sample has roughly 170,000 clones, 84% seen once; the top ten hold more than 10%. This sequence joins TRBV27 and TRBJ2-1; no clear D. The sample was PBMCs or T cells enriched from blood (not recorded which). This clonotype was obtained from a man between 45 and 60 years old who had recovered from COVID-19. The DNA of the CDR3 is TGTGCCAGCAGTTTAAAGTACAGTAGAACCTACTCCTACAATGAGCAGTTCTTC. It translates to CASSLKYSRTYSYNEQFF.